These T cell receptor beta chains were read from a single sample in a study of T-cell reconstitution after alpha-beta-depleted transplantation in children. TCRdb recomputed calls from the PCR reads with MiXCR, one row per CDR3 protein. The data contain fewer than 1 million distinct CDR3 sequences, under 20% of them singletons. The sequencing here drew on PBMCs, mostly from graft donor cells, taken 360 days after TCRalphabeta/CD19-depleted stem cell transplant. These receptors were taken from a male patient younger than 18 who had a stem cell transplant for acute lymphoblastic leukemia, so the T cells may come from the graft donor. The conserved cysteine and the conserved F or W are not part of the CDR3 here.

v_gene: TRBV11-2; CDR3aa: ASSSVQRTDTQY
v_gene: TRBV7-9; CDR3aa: ASSLVELF
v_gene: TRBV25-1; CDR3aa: ASSVNSRDLTIKAQY
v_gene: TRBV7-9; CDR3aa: ASSALTGYNEQF
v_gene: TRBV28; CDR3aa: ASTFADTQY
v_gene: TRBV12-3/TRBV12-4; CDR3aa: ASTRGLDPTYEQY
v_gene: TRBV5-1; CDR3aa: ASSVTGSGANVLT
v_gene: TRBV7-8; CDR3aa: ASSAGQLSTDTQY
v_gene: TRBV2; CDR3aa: ASSEEVQGDTQY
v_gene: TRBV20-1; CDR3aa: STTGGPLYNEQF
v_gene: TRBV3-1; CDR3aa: ASSQVSAASSTDTQY
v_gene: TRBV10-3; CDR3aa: AISFSGAGYNEQF
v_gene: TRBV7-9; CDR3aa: ASSFKGASEQF
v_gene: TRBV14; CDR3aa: ASSQAILRPDYGYT
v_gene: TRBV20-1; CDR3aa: SALTSGISYEQY
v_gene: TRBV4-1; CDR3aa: ASSQGLAGRTYEQY
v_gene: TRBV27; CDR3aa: ASSHRDSSNQPQH
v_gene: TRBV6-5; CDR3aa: ASIRPLWY
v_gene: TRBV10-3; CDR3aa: AVGLGYNEQF
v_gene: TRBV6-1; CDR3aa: ASRRDSLAPLH
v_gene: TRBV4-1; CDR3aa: ASSLPGQRVSGANVLT
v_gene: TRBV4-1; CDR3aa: ASRDPAGAYMNTEAF
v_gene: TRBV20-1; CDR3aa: SATPTSSYEQY
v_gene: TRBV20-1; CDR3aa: SARLSANTGELF
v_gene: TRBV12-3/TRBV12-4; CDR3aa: ASSLEIPSGSSEQY
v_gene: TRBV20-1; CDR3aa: SAQPGLWDEQY
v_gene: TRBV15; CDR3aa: ATSAGTNTGELF
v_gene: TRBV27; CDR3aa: ASSRRLYNEQF
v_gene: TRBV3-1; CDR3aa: ASSLRPDYEQY
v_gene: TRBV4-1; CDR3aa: ASSQEGQGNTIY
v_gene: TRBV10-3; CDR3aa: AISGRGGETQY
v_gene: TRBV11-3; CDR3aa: ASSRGLAGGVNEQF
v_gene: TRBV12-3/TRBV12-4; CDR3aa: ASNPHLGGNEQF
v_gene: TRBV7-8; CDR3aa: ASSLIRADTQY
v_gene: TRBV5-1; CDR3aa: ASSLSGTGGHEQY
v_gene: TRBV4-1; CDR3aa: ASSQVRAYEQY
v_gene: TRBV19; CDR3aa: ASGDWRYNEQF
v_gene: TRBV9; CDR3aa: ASSASRSGGDRAF
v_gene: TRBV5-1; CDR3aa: ASSVGPFGAYNEQF
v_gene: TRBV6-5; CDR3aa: ASSSLAGVSTDNEQF
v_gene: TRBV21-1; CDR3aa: ASSKVEGDQNSNQPQH
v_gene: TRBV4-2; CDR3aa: ASSSRRDIAGEAYEQF
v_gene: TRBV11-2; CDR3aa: ASSLGGGTSNTGELF